The 9 T cell receptor beta chains reported below all come from one sample, sequenced in a study of blood T cell repertoires in COVID-19. Clones were sequenced by immunoSEQ multiplex PCR, and TCRdb holds only the in-frame ones, with some missing. This sample yields 60,000 to 80,000 clones, of which roughly 85% are seen a single time; 20% to 25% belongs to the top ten. The material sequenced was peripheral blood. The receptors originated from a man in his forties or fifties with acute or convalescent COVID-19.

This clone was seen a handful of times. J is TRBJ2-7 and V is TRBV28, with D perhaps TRBD1 (5 bases). Germline V gene lookup returns CDR1 MDHEN and CDR2 SYDVKM. The CDR3 sequence is 15 residues long. V lost 6 bases to trimming and J lost 3 bases, with 18 bases between them. CDR3 protein: CASRPPQGGLYEQYF. CDR3 nucleotide sequence: TGTGCCAGCAGACCACCCCAGGGTGGTCTCTACGAGCAGTACTTC.

The chain links TRBV11-2 to TRBJ2-1; D may be TRBD2 (5 bases). The germline V and J ends were trimmed by 5 bases and 9 bases, with 8 bases remaining between them. Germline V gene lookup returns CDR1 SGHAT and CDR2 FQNNGV. The CDR3 is made up of 11 amino acids. The CDR3 sequence: CASSQEGEQFF. DNA for the CDR3: TGTGCCAGCAGCCAAGAGGGTGAGCAGTTCTTC.

The gene calls are TRBV14 and TRBJ2-2; D possibly corresponds to TRBD2 (5 bases). Per germline, CDR1 SGHDN and CDR2 FVKESK. The CDR3 is made up of 14 amino acids. V was pared by 3 bases and J by 6 bases, with 11 bases between. The CDR3 DNA is TGTGCCAGCAGCCAGGCCCGGGAATCCGGGGAGCTGTTTTTT. It codes for CASSQARESGELFF.

The V gene is TRBV6-5, the J gene TRBJ1-2, with a tentative D call TRBD1 (6 bases). The CDR3 is 13 amino acids. The V end was cut by 6 bases, the J end by 5 bases, with 13 bases between. Germline CDR1 is MNHEY and CDR2 is SVGAGI. CDR3 nucleotides: TGTGCCAGCAGCCACGACAGGAAATATGGCTACACCTTC. Translated: CASSHDRKYGYTF.

This sequence joins TRBV19 and TRBJ2-1; tentative D call: TRBD1 (6 bases). The germline CDR1 and CDR2 sequences are LNHDA and SQIVND (reference sequence). The CDR3 is made up of 15 amino acids. Trimming stripped 7 bases from V and 0 bases from J, with 13 bases between. The CDR3 spells CASIYKGDSYNEQFF. The CDR3 DNA follows: TGTGCCAGTATCTATAAGGGGGACTCCTACAATGAGCAGTTCTTC.

The chain recombines TRBV12-3 or TRBV12-4 with TRBJ1-2; TRBD1 agrees at 7 bases. The CDR3 length is 12 residues. With 2 bases clipped from V and 8 bases from J, the junction kept 2 bases outside the gene matches. CDR3 amino acids: CASSLTGVGYTF. The CDR3 region has the DNA TGTGCCAGCAGTTTAACAGGGGTAGGCTACACCTTC.

V usage is TRBV18 and J usage is TRBJ2-3; 7 nucleotides align to TRBD1. Germline V gene sequence: CDR1 KGHSH, CDR2 LQKENI. This CDR3 spans 13 amino acids. V trimming: 9 bases; J trimming: 0 bases; junction bases outside the gene matches: 3. CDR3 in amino acids: CASTGQSTDTQYF. The CDR3 DNA reads TGTGCCAGTACGGGACAGAGCACAGATACGCAGTATTTT.

This sequence joins TRBV10-3 and TRBJ1-1, with 7 bases identical to TRBD1. V was clipped by 3 bases and J by 4 bases; unmatched bases: 14. Per germline, CDR1 ENHRY and CDR2 SYGVKD. This CDR3 is 17 amino acids long. The CDR3 reads CAISEGTEVGRGTEAFF. CDR3 bases: TGTGCCATCAGTGAAGGGACAGAGGTAGGGCGAGGCACTGAAGCTTTCTTT.

V usage is TRBV11-3 and J usage is TRBJ2-1; 7 nucleotides align to TRBD1. The CDR3 length is 14 residues. The J segment lost 6 bases and the V segment lost 5 bases, leaving 7 bases of the junction unmatched. Germline V gene data show CDR1 as SGHNT and CDR2 as YENEEA. The CDR3 DNA reads as TGTGCCAGCAGCCTGGGGACAGACTCCAATGAGCAGTTCTTC. Translated, it gives CASSLGTDSNEQFF.